This paragraph covers one TCR beta chain sequence. Its antigen is unidentified. One to two pinch biopsies were taken from the rectum during colonoscopy. This sample was taken from a study of pediatric ulcerative colitis. Germline V CDR1 and CDR2: MNHNS, SASEGT. The V gene lost 4 bases and the J gene lost 5 bases, with 8 bases spanning the gap. This CDR3 spans 12 amino acids. Repertoires were generated with immunoSEQ multiplex PCR, while TCRdb's copy carries only in-frame clones and drops some. The top ten clones hold roughly a sixth of a sample with over 20,000 clones, around 69% of them seen once. The study, taken as a whole, reports: Repertoires came from total lymphocyte DNA, not specific subsets. Rectal repertoires separated controls, mild-moderate and acute severe colitis.

The V gene is TRBV6-1, the J gene TRBJ1-1; D possibly corresponds to TRBD1 (5 bases). Sequenced sample: gut tissue. The receptor was isolated from a boy between 10 and 17 years old with severe ulcerative colitis. CDR3 protein: CASSVRVTEAFF. CDR3 in DNA: TGTGCCAGCAGTGTCAGGGTGACTGAAGCTTTCTTT.